This T cell receptor (beta chain) was documented in a study of shared clonotypes between healthy human individuals. Deep was the level at which the assay was run. Genomic DNA (from each subset) was split evenly across several immunoSEQ plates. Assay: immunoSEQ multiplex PCR; the TCRdb copy retains only in-frame clones and omits some. The sample lists millions of clones; about 95% were seen once. Selected positively for CCR7 and CD45RO-negative, naive CD8 cells excluded terminally differentiated effector memory CD45RA+ cells. The sequencing sample was made of naive CD8+ T cells sorted from blood. The TCR originated in a man younger than 30 in good health.

CDR3 amino acids: CASSQDGVVTDTQYF. The DNA for the CDR3 is TGCGCCAGCAGCCAAGATGGGGTAGTTACAGATACGCAGTATTTT. This chain uses TRBV4-1 with TRBJ2-3; D remains unclear. This CDR3 is 15 amino acids long. Per germline, CDR1 MGHRA and CDR2 YSYEKL. V lost 0 bases, J lost 3 bases, and 10 bases lay in between.